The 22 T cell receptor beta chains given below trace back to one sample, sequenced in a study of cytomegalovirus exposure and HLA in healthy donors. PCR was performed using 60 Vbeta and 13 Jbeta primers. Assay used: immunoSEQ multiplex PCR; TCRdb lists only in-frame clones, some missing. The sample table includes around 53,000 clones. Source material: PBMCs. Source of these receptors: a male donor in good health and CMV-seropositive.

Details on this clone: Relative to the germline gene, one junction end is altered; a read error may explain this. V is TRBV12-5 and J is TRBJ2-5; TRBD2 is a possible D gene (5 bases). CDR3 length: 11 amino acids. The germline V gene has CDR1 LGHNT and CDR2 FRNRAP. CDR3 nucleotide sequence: TGTACTAGTGGTTTCTCGGAGACCCAGTACTTC. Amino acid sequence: CTSGFSETQYF.

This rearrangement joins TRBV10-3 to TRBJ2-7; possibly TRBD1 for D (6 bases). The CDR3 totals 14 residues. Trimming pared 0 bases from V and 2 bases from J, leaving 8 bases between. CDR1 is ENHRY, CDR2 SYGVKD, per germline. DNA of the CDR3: TGTGCCATCAGTGAGTCCGCAGGGGCCTACGAGCAGTACTTC. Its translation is CAISESAGAYEQYF.

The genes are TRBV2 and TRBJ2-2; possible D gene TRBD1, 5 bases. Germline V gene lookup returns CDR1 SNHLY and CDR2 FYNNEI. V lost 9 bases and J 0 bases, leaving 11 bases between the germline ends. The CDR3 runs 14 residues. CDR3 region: CASRQLANTGELFF. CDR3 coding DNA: TGTGCCAGTCGACAGCTTGCGAACACCGGGGAGCTGTTTTTT.

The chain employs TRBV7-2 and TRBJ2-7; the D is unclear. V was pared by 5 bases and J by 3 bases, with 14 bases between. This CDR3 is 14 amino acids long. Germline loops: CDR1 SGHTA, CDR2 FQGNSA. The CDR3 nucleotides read TGTGCCAGCAGCCCCGGTCCCTCTATCTACGAGCAGTACTTC. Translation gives CASSPGPSIYEQYF.

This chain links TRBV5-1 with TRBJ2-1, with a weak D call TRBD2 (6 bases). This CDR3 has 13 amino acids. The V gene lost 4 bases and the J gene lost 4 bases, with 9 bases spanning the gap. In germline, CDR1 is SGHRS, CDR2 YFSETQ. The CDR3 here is CASSPGGYNEQFF. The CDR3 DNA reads TGCGCCAGCAGCCCCGGGGGATACAATGAGCAGTTCTTC.

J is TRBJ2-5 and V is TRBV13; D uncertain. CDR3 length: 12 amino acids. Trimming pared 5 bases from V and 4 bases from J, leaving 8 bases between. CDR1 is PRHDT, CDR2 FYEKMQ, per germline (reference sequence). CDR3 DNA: TGTGCCAGCAGCCAACGAGTAGAGACCCAGTACTTC. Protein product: CASSQRVETQYF.

CDR3 region: CASKWSGTEAFF. The CDR3 nucleotides are TGTGCCAGTAAGTGGTCGGGGACTGAAGCTTTCTTT. The V call is TRBV19, the J call TRBJ1-1; D unresolved. CDR3 length equals 12 residues. Deletions cut 7 bases from V and 5 bases from J, with 11 bases between. The germline V gene encodes CDR1 LNHDA and CDR2 SQIVND (reference sequence).

The CDR3 coding sequence is TGTGCCAGCAGCCCCCAGGCGGGGATAGGAGAGACCCAGTACTTC. Translated, it gives CASSPQAGIGETQYF. This chain connects TRBV9 to TRBJ2-5, with D possibly TRBD2 on 6 matching bases. The CDR3 is made up of 15 amino acids. Germline CDR1 reads SGDLS; CDR2 reads YYNGEE. Trimming shortened V by 4 bases and J by 4 bases, and 17 bases separated the two germline ends.

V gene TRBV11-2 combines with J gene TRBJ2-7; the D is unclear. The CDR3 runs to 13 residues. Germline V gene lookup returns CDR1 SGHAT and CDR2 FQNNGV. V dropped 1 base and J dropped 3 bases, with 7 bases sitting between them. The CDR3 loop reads CASSLGQIYEQYF. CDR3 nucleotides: TGTGCCAGCAGCTTAGGCCAGATCTACGAGCAGTACTTC. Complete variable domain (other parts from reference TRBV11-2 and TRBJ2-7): EAGVAQSPRYKIIEKRQSVAFWCNPISGHATLYWYQQILGQGPKLLIQFQNNGVVDDSQLPKDRFSAERLKGVDSTLKIQPAKLEDSAVYLCASSLGQIYEQYFGPGTRLTVT.

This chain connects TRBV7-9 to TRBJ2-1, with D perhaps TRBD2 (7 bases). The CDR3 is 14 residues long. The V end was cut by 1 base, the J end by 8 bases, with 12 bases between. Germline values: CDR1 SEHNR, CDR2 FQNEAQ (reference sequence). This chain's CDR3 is CASSLDGGADEQFF. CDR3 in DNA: TGTGCCAGCAGCTTAGATGGGGGGGCCGATGAGCAGTTCTTC. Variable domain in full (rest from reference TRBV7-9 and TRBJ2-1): DTGVSQNPRHKITKRGQNVTFRCDPISEHNRLYWYRQTLGQGPEFLTYFQNEAQLEKSRLLSDRFSAERPKGSFSTLEIQRTEQGDSAMYLCASSLDGGADEQFFGPGTRLTVL.

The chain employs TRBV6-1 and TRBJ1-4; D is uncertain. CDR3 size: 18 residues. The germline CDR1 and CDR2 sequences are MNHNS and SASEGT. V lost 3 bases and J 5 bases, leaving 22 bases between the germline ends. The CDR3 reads CASSDCPSLLVDNEKLFF. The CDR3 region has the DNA TGTGCCAGCAGTGACTGTCCAAGTCTCCTAGTCGACAATGAAAAACTGTTTTTT.

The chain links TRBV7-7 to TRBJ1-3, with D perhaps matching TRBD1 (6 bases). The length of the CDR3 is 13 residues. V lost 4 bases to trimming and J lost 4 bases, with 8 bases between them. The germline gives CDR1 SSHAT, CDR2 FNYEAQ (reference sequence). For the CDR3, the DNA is TGTGCCAGCAGCTCAGGGGAGGGAAACACCATATATTTT. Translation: CASSSGEGNTIYF.

CDR3 amino acids: CARSLQRQGQYSNQPQHF. As DNA, the CDR3 is TGTGCCAGAAGCCTCCAAAGACAGGGGCAGTATAGCAATCAGCCCCAGCATTTT. The rearrangement links TRBV5-3 to TRBJ1-5; 8 nucleotides match TRBD1. TRBV5-3 is an open reading frame whose function is uncertain. The J segment lost 0 bases and the V segment lost 4 bases, leaving 12 bases of the junction unmatched. There are 18 residues in the CDR3.

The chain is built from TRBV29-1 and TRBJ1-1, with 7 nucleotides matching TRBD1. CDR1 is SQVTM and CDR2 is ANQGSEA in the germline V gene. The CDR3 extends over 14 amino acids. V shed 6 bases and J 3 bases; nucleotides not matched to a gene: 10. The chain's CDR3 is CSVGAGTEDTEAFF. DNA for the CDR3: TGCAGCGTCGGAGCCGGGACAGAGGACACTGAAGCTTTCTTT.

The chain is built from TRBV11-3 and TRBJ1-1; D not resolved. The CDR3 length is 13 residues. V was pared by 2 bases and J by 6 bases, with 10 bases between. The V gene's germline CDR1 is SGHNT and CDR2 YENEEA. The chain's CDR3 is CASSLRTSAEAFF. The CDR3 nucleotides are TGTGCCAGCAGCTTACGGACTTCGGCTGAAGCTTTCTTT.

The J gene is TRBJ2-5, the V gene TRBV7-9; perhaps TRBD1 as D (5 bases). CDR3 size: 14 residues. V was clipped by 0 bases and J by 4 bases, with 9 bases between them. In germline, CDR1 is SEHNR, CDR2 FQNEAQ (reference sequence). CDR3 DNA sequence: TGTGCCAGCAGCTTAGCGAGCCAGGGAGAGACCCAGTACTTC. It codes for CASSLASQGETQYF.

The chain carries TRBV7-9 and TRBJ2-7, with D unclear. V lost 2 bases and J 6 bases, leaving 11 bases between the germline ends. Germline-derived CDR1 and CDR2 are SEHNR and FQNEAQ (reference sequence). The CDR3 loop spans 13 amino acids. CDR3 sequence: CASSLYPAGEQYF. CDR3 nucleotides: TGTGCCAGCAGCTTATATCCAGCAGGCGAGCAGTACTTC.

The DNA for the CDR3 is TGTGCCAGCTCACCACCGTCCGTTTCTGGAAACACCATATATTTT. Its translation: CASSPPSVSGNTIYF. The genes are TRBV18 and TRBJ1-3; D is undetermined. This CDR3 is 15 amino acids long. Between the trimmed V and J ends, which lost 0 bases and 1 base, there was a span of 7 bases. From germline, CDR1 is KGHSH and CDR2 LQKENI.

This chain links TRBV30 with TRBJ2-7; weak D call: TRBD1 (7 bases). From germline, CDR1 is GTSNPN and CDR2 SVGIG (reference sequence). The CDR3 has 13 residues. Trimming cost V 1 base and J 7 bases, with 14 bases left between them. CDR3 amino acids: CAWSASQGREQYF. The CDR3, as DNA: TGTGCCTGGAGTGCGTCACAGGGGAGGGAGCAGTACTTC.

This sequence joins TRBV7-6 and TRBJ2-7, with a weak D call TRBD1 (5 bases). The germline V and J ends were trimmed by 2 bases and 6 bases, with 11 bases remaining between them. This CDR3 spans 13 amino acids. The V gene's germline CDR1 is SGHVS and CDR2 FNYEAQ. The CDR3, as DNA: TGTGCCAGCAGCTTAATACAGGACGCCGAGCAGTACTTC. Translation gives CASSLIQDAEQYF.

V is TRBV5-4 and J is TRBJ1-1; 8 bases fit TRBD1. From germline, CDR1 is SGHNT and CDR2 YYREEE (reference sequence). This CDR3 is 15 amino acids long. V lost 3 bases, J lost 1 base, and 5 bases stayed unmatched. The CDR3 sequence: CASSSPGTGNTEAFF. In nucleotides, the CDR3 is TGTGCCAGCAGCTCCCCCGGGACAGGGAACACTGAAGCTTTCTTT.

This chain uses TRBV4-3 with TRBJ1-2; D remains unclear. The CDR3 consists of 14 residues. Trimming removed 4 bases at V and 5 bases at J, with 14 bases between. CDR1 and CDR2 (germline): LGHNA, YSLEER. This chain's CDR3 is CASSPLEGLYGYTF. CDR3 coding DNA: TGCGCCAGCAGCCCTCTCGAGGGTCTGTATGGCTACACCTTC.